The TCR beta chain under discussion was sequenced for a study of cytomegalovirus exposure and HLA in healthy donors. Overall study results and limits: An apparent linkage of common viral pathogens to several of the most significant clusters emerged in a later analysis. Serostatus for CMV was the only available immune exposure information.

About this clone itself: Its antigen is undetermined.

V lost 4 bases, J lost 12 bases, and 18 bases lay in between. The germline V gene has CDR1 LGHNA and CDR2 YSLEER. The CDR3 has 13 residues. Primers: 60 Vbeta forward and 13 Jbeta reverse. The assay was immunoSEQ multiplex PCR, and TCRdb's table has in-frame clones only and misses some. The sample holds roughly 110,000 clones, 65% to 80% seen once. The material sequenced was PBMCs. The chain couples TRBV4-3 to TRBJ1-2; D is possibly TRBD1 (5 bases). This receptor was taken from a man aged 55 to 70 in good health and CMV-seronegative. CDR3 sequence: CASSPSKTVRHTF. DNA of the CDR3: TGCGCCAGCAGCCCCTCTAAGACAGTCCGTCACACCTTC.